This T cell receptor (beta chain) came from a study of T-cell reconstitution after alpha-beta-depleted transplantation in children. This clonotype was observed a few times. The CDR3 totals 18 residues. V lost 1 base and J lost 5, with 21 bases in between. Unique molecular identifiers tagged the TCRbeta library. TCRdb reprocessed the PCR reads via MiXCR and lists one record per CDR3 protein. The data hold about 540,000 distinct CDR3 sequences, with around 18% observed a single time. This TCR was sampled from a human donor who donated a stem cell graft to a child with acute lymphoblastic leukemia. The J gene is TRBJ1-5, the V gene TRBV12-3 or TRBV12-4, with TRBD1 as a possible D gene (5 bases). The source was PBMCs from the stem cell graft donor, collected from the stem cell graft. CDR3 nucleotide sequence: TGTGCCAGCAGTTTAGGGTTGGGTATGGCAGGGTTCTATCAGCCCCAGCATTTT. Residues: CASSLGLGMAGFYQPQHF.